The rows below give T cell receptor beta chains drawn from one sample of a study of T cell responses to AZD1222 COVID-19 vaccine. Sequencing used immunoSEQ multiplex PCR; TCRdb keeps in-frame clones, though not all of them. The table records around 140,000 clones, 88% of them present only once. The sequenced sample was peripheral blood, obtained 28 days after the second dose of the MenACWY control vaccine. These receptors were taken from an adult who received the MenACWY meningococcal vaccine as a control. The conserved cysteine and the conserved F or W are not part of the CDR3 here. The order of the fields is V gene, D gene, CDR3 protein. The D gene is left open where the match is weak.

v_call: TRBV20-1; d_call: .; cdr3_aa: SASLVDYEQY
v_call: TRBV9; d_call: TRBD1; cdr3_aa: ASSPRMAGQGRTEAF
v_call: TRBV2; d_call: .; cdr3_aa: ASSDEGMDTEAF
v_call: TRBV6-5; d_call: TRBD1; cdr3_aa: ASISDRGLNEQF
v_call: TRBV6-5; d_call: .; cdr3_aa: ASRPGTSYEQY
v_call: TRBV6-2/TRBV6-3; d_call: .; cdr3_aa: ASSYRRQSNIQY
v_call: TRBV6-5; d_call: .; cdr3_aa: ASSYSLGSSYEQY
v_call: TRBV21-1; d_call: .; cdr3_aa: ARGQGLNYGYT
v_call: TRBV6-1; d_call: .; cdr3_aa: ASSEDWAGRQPQH
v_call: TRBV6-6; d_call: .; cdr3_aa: ASSYNGNYGYT
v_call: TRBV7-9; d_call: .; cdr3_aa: ASSSWSGREQETQY
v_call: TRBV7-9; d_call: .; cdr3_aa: ASSQRQEEAF
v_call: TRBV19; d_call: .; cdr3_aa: ASSTEGLKLF
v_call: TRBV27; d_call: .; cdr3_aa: ASSLSQTAPWEQY
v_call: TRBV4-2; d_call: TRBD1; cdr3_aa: ASSPGQLLNTEAF
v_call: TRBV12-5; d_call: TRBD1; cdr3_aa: ASGSREAGGTGELF
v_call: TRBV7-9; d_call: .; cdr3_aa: ASSPRQRVYEQY
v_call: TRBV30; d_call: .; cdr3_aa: AWRPGHLNTEAF